This T cell receptor (beta chain) stems from a study of CD8 T cells in ankylosing spondylitis. A word on this clonotype: Its specificity is not known.

The CDR3 runs to 14 residues. With 3 bases removed from V and 8 bases from J, the gap between germline ends came to 13 bases. Germline V gives CDR1 WNHNN, CDR2 SYGVQD (reference sequence). Whole-study results and caveats: Researchers report that disease-linked clones proved CD8+ and relatively rare in peripheral blood. It appeared that ankylosing spondylitis blood was characterized by a TCR beta motif of roughly 8 highly homologous variants.

Making the TCR beta libraries involved quantitative 5'-RACE with molecular barcodes. TCRdb ran MiXCR on the 5' RACE reads and lists one entry per CDR3 protein. Found here are 150,000 to 200,000 distinct CDR3 sequences, roughly 18% of them singletons; the top ten hold about 8%. The sequencing input was blood, either unsorted or a sorted T cell fraction (not recorded which). This clonotype was obtained from a male donor with ankylosing spondylitis or in good health (not recorded which). The rearrangement uses TRBV10-1 and TRBJ1-4; no firm D call. The DNA for the CDR3 is TGCGCCAGCAGTGACCCGGGCCGCGGGGAAAAACTGTTTTTT. Amino acids: CASSDPGRGEKLFF.